This record covers a single T cell receptor beta chain. What this receptor recognizes is not known. There are no base qualities to consult, and no much larger clone falls within one base. The sample is drawn from a study of Tregs in tolerant kidney transplant recipients (dated by TCRdb to about 2019). For the study in its entirety: The transplants used related donors with nonmyeloablative bone marrow transplantation, and mixed chimerism in the human trials was transient. Before combined kidney and bone marrow transplantation, this study identified donor-specific regulatory T cells using TCRbeta sequencing and then followed those same cells after transplant. General findings and caveats noted by the study authors: The most biologically relevant and donor-specific TCRbeta repertoire appeared to be identified by expanding Tregs with activated donor B cells. Donor-specific Treg expansion exceeded global Treg expansion in tolerant patients, suggesting antigen-driven rather than nonspecific expansion. For some patients, the PCR primers changed as time went on, which meant samples from those patients could not be compared with one another at the nucleotide level. Biological reproducibility was not directly assessed, although technical replication error appeared to be minimal. Because the study included only a small number of patients, the results must be confirmed in larger populations and under other immunosuppression protocols.

The sample's time point label is to be understood as: blood sample drawn before combined kidney and bone marrow transplant. Thawed PBMCs were FACS-sorted into unstimulated Tregs (CD4+CD25+CD127-), CD4+ non-Tregs (CD4+CD25-), CD4 cells and CD8 cells. The patients were a few recipients of combined kidney and bone marrow transplants from the ITN036ST trial, and samples were available only for these trial subjects. Healthy control blood was separated into PBMCs by Ficoll density gradient and cryopreserved, and patient PBMCs were collected both before and after transplant. Genomic DNA was extracted from sorted cells with the QIAGEN DNeasy Blood and Tissue Kit for TCRbeta CDR3 sequencing. Through immunoSEQ, high-throughput TCRbeta CDR3 sequencing was done commercially, including PCR amplification with internal controls and bias correction. On the study's bioinformatics: Unique productive TCRbeta sequences were defined by CDR3 nucleotide sequence where primers matched, otherwise by CDR3 amino acid sequence with Vbeta and Jbeta genes. To correct for sorting error, sequences found in more than one sorted population at a frequency ratio of 2:1 or less were discarded, and the remaining shared sequences were assigned to the population with the higher frequency. Donor-reactive sequences were defined as at least 5-fold expanded in CFSE-low cells versus unstimulated cells, with frequency of at least 0.01% in CFSE-low cells. Repertoire divergence was quantified by Jensen-Shannon divergence calculated from the top 100 TCRbeta sequences ranked by frequency. For any sample with multiple sequencing runs, sorting error was corrected in each run separately before the runs were pooled. Imported from immuneACCESS, the table was reduced by TCRdb to in-frame sequences with V and J called. These copies leave out some clones; in studies compared against another copy, an unresolved V gene accounts for under half, and the cause of the remainder is not known. V and J calls plus clone size are reproduced from that table; the DNA served to infer D and trimming. The sample table lists 95,000 to 120,000 clones, 85% to 90% of them with a count of one. The top ten clonotypes cover roughly 0.31% of the sample.

This material consisted of CD4+ T cells from blood, taken before the transplant. The TCR was taken from a human donor who received a combined kidney and bone marrow transplant.

At the DNA level, the sequence is TGTGCCATTACGGCGGGGGTCGGCCGCAGGGGCACCATATATTTT. The encoded protein is CAITAGVGRRGTIYF. Here the chain combines TRBV6-5 and TRBJ1-3; D gene: possibly TRBD1, on 6 matching bases. V is shortened by 10 bases, J by 9 bases, and the region joining them spans 25 bases. As encoded in the germline V gene, CDR1 is MNHEY while CDR2 is SVGAGI. Taken from cysteine to phenylalanine, the CDR3 has 15 residues. Only the CDR3 DNA stays, 45 bases, in frame from base 1.